In its sample, the clone carrying this TCR beta chain was seen once. An amount of RNA that ranged from roughly 0.5 to 1 ug was reverse transcribed with random hexamers. TCR beta CDR3 was amplified by immunoSEQ covering 54 Vbeta and 13 Jbeta. Each CDR3 protein is one row after TCRdb ran MiXCR on the immunoSEQ multiplex PCR reads. This table has roughly 200,000 distinct CDR3 sequences, approximately 95% appearing once. This specimen comes from a study of CD8 T cells in Susac syndrome. TEMRA cells were enriched by FACS, and CD4+ and CD8+ T cells were negatively isolated. Sample: CD8+ T cells from PBMCs. The source is a human donor with multiple sclerosis.

CDR3 DNA: TGTGCCTGGTACCAACGAGACAGAAATTCACCCCTCCACTTT. It translates to CAWYQRDRNSPLHF. This chain links TRBV30 with TRBJ1-6; a possible D gene is TRBD1 (5 bases). The CDR3 is made up of 14 amino acids. Trimming left V 5 bases short and J 7 bases short, with 15 bases between. Germline V lookup: CDR1 GTSNPN, CDR2 SVGIG (reference sequence). The full variable domain, with the rest looked up from reference TRBV30 and TRBJ1-6, is SQTIHQWPATLVQPVGSPLSLECTVEGTSNPNLYWYRQAAGRGLQLLFYSVGIGQISSEVPQNLSASRPQDRQFILSSKKLLLSDSGFYLCAWYQRDRNSPLHFGNGTRLTVT.